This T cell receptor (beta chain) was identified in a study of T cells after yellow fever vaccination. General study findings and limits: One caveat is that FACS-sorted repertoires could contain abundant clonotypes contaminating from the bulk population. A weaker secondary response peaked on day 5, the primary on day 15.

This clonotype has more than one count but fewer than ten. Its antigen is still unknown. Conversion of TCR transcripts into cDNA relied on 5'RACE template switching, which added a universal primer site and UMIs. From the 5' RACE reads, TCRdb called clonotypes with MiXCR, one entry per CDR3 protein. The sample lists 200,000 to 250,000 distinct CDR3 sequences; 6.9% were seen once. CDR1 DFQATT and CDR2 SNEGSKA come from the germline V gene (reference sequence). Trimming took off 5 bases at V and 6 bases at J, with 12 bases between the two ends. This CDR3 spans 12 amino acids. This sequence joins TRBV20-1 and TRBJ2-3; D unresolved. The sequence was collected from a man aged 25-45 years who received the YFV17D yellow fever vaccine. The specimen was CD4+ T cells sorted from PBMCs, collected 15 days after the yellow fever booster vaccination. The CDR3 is CSAPVKVDTQYF. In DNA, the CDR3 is TGCAGTGCTCCCGTCAAAGTGGATACGCAGTATTTT.